The 12 T cell receptor beta chains listed next were all sequenced from one sample in a study of blood T cell repertoires in COVID-19. Repertoires were generated with immunoSEQ multiplex PCR, while TCRdb's copy carries only in-frame clones and drops some. Among fewer than 400,000 clones listed, about 85% were seen once. Sequencing used PBMCs or T cells enriched from blood (not recorded which). All receptors come from a woman aged 30 to 39 who had been exposed to COVID-19.

This clone was seen just once. The gene calls are TRBV6-5 and TRBJ1-5; a weak D match, TRBD1 (5 bases). The germline gives CDR1 MNHEY, CDR2 SVGAGI. V lost 3 bases and J 1 base, leaving 10 bases between the germline ends. CDR3 size: 15 residues. CDR3 region: CASSYGGNSNQPQHF. The CDR3 DNA follows: TGTGCCAGCAGTTATGGGGGGAACAGCAATCAGCCCCAGCATTTT.

The chain is built from TRBV20-1 and TRBJ2-7, with D possibly TRBD2 on 6 matching bases. CDR3 size: 16 residues. From germline, CDR1 is DFQATT and CDR2 SNEGSKA (reference sequence). Trimming cost V 3 bases and J 0 bases, with 18 bases left between them. In DNA form, the CDR3 reads TGCAGTGCTAGTCAAAGCCAGTTGCGGGACTCCTACGAGCAGTACTTC. Residues: CSASQSQLRDSYEQYF.

The gene calls are TRBV5-3 and TRBJ1-2; D is ambiguous. TRBV5-3 is placed among ORFs of uncertain function. Between the trimmed V and J ends, which lost 6 bases and 4 bases, there was a span of 7 bases. CDR3 length: 11 amino acids. CDR3 DNA: TGTGCCAGAATCGGGGTCTATGGCTACACCTTC. Translation gives CARIGVYGYTF.

On this clone itself: An end of the junction differs from the germline gene, which may be a read error. The chain links TRBV12-5 to TRBJ1-2, with D unclear. Germline V gene lookup returns CDR1 LGHNT and CDR2 FRNRAP. The length of the CDR3 is 11 residues. The CDR3 loop reads CASAIDYGYTF. The CDR3 bases are TGTGCTAGTGCCATAGACTACGGCTACACCTTC.

A remark on this clone: One junction end disagrees with the germline gene, perhaps due to a read error. The V and J genes are TRBV2 and TRBJ1-6; 8 bases match TRBD1. The germline V gene encodes CDR1 SNHLY and CDR2 FYNNEI. The CDR3 consists of 13 residues. The CDR3 is CASSEFVTGDNDF. In DNA form, the CDR3 reads TGTGCCAGCAGTGAATTCGTGACAGGGGATAACGACTTT.

The chain recombines TRBV24-1 with TRBJ2-3; the match to TRBD1 covers 7 bases. V lost 3 bases to trimming and J lost 0 bases; unmatched junction nucleotides: 2. Looked up from germline, CDR1 is KGHDR and CDR2 is SFDVKD. The CDR3 has 15 amino acids. CDR3 sequence: CATSDRQGSTDTQYF. In nucleotides, the CDR3 is TGTGCCACCAGTGATCGACAGGGCAGCACAGATACGCAGTATTTT.

The CDR3 region has the DNA TGTGCCAGTAGTCACTTGGGACAGGGGATCTCTGGAAACACCATATATTTT. This gives the protein CASSHLGQGISGNTIYF. The J gene is TRBJ1-3, the V gene TRBV19, with TRBD1 matching 10 bases. The trim removed 5 bases at V and 0 bases at J, leaving 7 bases unmatched. Germline V gene lookup returns CDR1 LNHDA and CDR2 SQIVND (reference sequence). This CDR3 contains 17 residues.

This clone was found a few times. The J gene is TRBJ1-3, the V gene TRBV30; 7 bases are a match to TRBD1. The trim removed 0 bases at V and 0 bases at J, leaving 2 bases unmatched. CDR3 length: 15 amino acids. CDR1 GTSNPN and CDR2 SVGIG come from the germline V gene (reference sequence). The CDR3: CAWSVQGLSGNTIYF. CDR3 DNA: TGTGCCTGGAGTGTACAGGGGCTCTCTGGAAACACCATATATTTT. The full variable domain, rest sourced from reference TRBV30 and TRBJ1-3, is SQTIHQWPATLVQPVGSPLSLECTVEGTSNPNLYWYRQAAGRGLQLLFYSVGIGQISSEVPQNLSASRPQDRQFILSSKKLLLSDSGFYLCAWSVQGLSGNTIYFGEGSWLTVV.

This clone was seen once. V is TRBV20-1 and J is TRBJ1-1, with no clear D. Between the trimmed V and J ends, which lost 6 bases and 4 bases, there was a span of 9 bases. The CDR3 covers 11 residues. Germline CDR1 and CDR2: DFQATT and SNEGSKA (reference sequence). CDR3 bases: TGCAGTGCAACGGTGAGCACTGAAGCTTTCTTT. It is translated as CSATVSTEAFF.

The J gene is TRBJ1-2, the V gene TRBV12-3 or TRBV12-4, with D maybe TRBD1 (5 bases). The V end was cut by 6 bases, the J end by 6 bases, with 14 bases between. This CDR3 region has 13 residues. For the CDR3, the DNA is TGTGCCAGCAGCTCGACAGAGGCCCATGGCTACACCTTC. It encodes CASSSTEAHGYTF.

The chain uses TRBV2 and TRBJ2-2; 15 bases map to TRBD2. The ends lost 5 bases at V and 6 bases at J; junction bases unmatched: 10. CDR1 SNHLY and CDR2 FYNNEI come from the germline V gene. The CDR3 has 18 residues. The CDR3 region has the DNA TGTGCCAGCAGTCCTGAGGGACTAGCGGGGGGTTGGGCCGGGGAGCTGTTTTTT. Its protein is CASSPEGLAGGWAGELFF.

The gene calls are TRBV19 and TRBJ1-1; perhaps TRBD1 as D (6 bases). The CDR3 totals 14 residues. Looked up from germline, CDR1 is LNHDA and CDR2 is SQIVND (reference sequence). Trimming stripped 0 bases from V and 6 bases from J, with 11 bases between. The CDR3 DNA follows: TGTGCCAGTAGTATAGAGTCACAGGGCGCTGAAGCTTTCTTT. As protein: CASSIESQGAEAFF.